The table lists the clone carrying this T cell receptor beta chain with a count of one. Unmatched junction bases numbered 7, after V lost 4 bases and J lost 1 base. The CDR3 runs to 15 residues. Germline lookup yields CDR1 SGHRS and CDR2 YFSETQ. The study ran its PCR with 60 Vbeta and 13 Jbeta primers. Clones were sequenced by immunoSEQ multiplex PCR, and TCRdb holds only the in-frame ones, with some missing. Among about 130,000 clones listed, 75% to 80% were seen once. The data derive from a study of cytomegalovirus exposure and HLA in healthy donors. The rearrangement uses TRBV5-1 and TRBJ2-5, with 7 bases that match TRBD2. This clonotype was sampled from a man aged 25-45 years in good health and CMV-seronegative. Material: PBMCs. CDR3 region: CASSGSSGGQETQYF. For the CDR3, the DNA is TGCGCCAGCAGCGGATCATCGGGGGGCCAAGAGACCCAGTACTTC.